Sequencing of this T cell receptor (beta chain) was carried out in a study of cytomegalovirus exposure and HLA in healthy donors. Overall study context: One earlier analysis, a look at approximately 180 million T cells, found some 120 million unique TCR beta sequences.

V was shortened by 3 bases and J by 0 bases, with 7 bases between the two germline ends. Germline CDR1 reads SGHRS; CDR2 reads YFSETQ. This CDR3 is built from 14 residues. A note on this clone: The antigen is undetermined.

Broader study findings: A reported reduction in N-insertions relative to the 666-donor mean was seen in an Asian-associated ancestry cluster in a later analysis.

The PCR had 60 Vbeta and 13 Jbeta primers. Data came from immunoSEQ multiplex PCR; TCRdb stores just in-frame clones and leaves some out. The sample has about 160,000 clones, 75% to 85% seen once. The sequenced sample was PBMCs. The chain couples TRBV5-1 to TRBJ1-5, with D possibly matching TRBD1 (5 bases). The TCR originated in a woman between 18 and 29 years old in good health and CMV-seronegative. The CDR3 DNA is TGCGCCAGCAGCTCGACAGATAGCAATCAGCCCCAGCATTTT. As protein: CASSSTDSNQPQHF.